This T cell receptor (beta chain) was sequenced during a study of blood T cell repertoires in COVID-19. In the study overall: The origin of the acute and convalescent COVID-19 samples was the United States, Italy and Spain. The analysed material was cDNA or gDNA that came from T cells, B-cell-depleted T cells, or PBMCs.

Per the original methods: Researchers report that nucleated cell counts were estimated from reference gene primer amplification. Sequencing was performed with immunoSEQ multiplex PCR; in TCRdb, only in-frame clones are kept and a portion is missing. The V and J calls and the clone size are those of that table, but D and trimming were determined from the DNA. The sample includes approximately 70,000 clones, approximately 80% seen only once; the top ten take 9.7%. The CDR3 is 15 residues long. V dropped 1 base and J dropped 5 bases, with 15 bases sitting between them. Germline assignment: CDR1 SGHDT and CDR2 YYEEEE.

The rearrangement uses TRBV5-6 and TRBJ2-5; D is possibly TRBD1 (5 bases). The TCR comes from a woman aged 80 or over with acute or convalescent COVID-19. Sequencing was performed on peripheral blood. CDR3 sequence: CASSLRGQGRETQYF. DNA for the CDR3: TGTGCCAGCAGCTTGAGAGGCCAGGGAAGGGAGACCCAGTACTTC.